The sequence of this TCR beta chain was determined in a study of vaccination effects on CD4 cells after COVID-19. Expansion of antigen-specific CD4+ T cells with viral peptide pools was carried out by the ViraFEST assay before sequencing. The culture ran for 10 to 11 days, and then CD4+ T cells were isolated. The cohort was immunized with two doses of either the BNT162b2 or mRNA-1273 vaccine. Clones were sequenced by immunoSEQ multiplex PCR, and TCRdb holds only the in-frame ones, with some missing. The data show tens of thousands of clones, with roughly three quarters seen just once and about 0.86% held by the top ten. About this clone: As yet, its antigen is unknown.

The TCR sequence derives from a human donor who received a COVID-19 vaccine. Sequencing used CD4+ T cells from PBMCs cultured with HCoV-OC43 spike peptides, obtained after COVID-19 vaccination. The subset denotes: HCoV-OC43 spike overlapping peptide pool stimulation.

As DNA, the CDR3 is TGCGCCAGCAGCCGGGGACTAGGAAAGGATACGCAGTATTTT. This gives the protein CASSRGLGKDTQYF. The chain recombines TRBV4-3 with TRBJ2-3, with TRBD2 matching 8 bases. Germline CDR1 and CDR2: LGHNA and YSLEER. Trimming cost V 4 bases and J 6 bases; bases outside gene matches: 6. CDR3 length: 14 residues.